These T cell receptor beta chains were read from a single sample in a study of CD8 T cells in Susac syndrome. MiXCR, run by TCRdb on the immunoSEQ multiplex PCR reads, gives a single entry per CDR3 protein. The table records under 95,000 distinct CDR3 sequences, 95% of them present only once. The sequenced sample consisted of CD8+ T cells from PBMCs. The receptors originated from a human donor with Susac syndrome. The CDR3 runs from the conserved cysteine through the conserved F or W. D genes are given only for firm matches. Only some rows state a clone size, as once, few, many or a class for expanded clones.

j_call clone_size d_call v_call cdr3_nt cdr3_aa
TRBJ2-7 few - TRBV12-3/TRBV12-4 TGTGCCAGCAGTCTTGGAACAGTGGGCTTCGAGCAGTACTTC CASSLGTVGFEQYF
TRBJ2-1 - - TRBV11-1 TGTGCCAGCAGATTGGGGACCTCGGCCAACAGACTTTACAATGAGCAGTTCTTC CASRLGTSANRLYNEQFF
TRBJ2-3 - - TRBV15 TGTGCCACCAGCGGACCGACAGATACGCAGTATTTT CATSGPTDTQYF
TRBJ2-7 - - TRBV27 TGTGCCAGCAGTAACTCCTCCTACGAGCAGTACTTC CASSNSSYEQYF
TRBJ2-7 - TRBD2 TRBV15 TGTGCCACCGGGAGGGACGGATCCTACGAGCAGTACTTC CATGRDGSYEQYF
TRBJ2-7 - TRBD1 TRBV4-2 TGTGCCAGCAGTCAGAGGACAGGGATATTCTACGAGCAGTACTTC CASSQRTGIFYEQYF
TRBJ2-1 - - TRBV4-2 TGTGCCAGCAGTCAAGAAGTCGCGGGTCAAACTACCAATGAGCAGTTCTTC CASSQEVAGQTTNEQFF
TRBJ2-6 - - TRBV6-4 TGTGCCAGCACCGCGGAGGCCTCTGGGGCCAACGTCCTGACTTTC CASTAEASGANVLTF
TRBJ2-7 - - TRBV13 TGTGCCAGCAGCTTAGGGGGGTCTAACGAGCAGTACTTC CASSLGGSNEQYF
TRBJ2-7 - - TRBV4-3 TGCGCCAGCAGCCAAGTGGCGTCTTCCTACGAGCAGTACTTC CASSQVASSYEQYF
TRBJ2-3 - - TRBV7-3 TGTGCCAGCAGCCCAGGAGGGGGGGCACTAGCGACAGATACGCAGTATTTT CASSPGGGALATDTQYF
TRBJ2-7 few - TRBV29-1 TGCAGCGTTGAGGGGCAGAGTTCCTACGAGCAGTACTTC CSVEGQSSYEQYF
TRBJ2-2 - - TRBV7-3 TGTGCCAGCAGCGAGAGGTCCGGGGAGCTGTTTTTT CASSERSGELFF
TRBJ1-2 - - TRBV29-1 TGCAGCGTTGAAGATGTGGGAAATACTAACTATGGCTACACCTTC CSVEDVGNTNYGYTF
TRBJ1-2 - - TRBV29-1 TGCAGCGTTGGGGCAGGGGATACTTATGGCTACACCTTC CSVGAGDTYGYTF
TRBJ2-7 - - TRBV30 TGTGCCTGGAGTGCGGGGTACGAGCAGTACTTC CAWSAGYEQYF
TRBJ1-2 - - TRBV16 TGTGCCAGCAGCCGGGACGCGTCGGGCTACACCTTC CASSRDASGYTF
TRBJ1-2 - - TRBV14 TGTGCCAGCAGCCAAGGGCGAGGGCTTCCTCCCTATGGCTACACCTTC CASSQGRGLPPYGYTF
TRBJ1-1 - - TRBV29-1 TGCAGCGTCCCGGGACACCTGAACACTGAAGCTTTCTTT CSVPGHLNTEAFF
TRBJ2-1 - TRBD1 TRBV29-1 TGCAGCGACGATCCACAGGGGGCTTCCTACAATGAGCAGTTCTTC CSDDPQGASYNEQFF
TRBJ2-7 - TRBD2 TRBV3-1 TGTGCCAGCAGCCCGGGGGTAGCGGGAGCAAGCGAGCAGTACTTC CASSPGVAGASEQYF
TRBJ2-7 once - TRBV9 TGTGCCAGCAGCGTAGGATCATTGGGTTACGAGCAGTACTTC CASSVGSLGYEQYF
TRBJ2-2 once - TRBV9 TGTGCCAGCAGCGGAGGACGGGACTCTAACACCGGGGAGCTGTTTTTT CASSGGRDSNTGELFF
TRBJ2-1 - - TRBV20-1 TGCAGTGCTAGAGATTTGAGGGAGTGGAAGCAGTTCTTC CSARDLREWKQFF
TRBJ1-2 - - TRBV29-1 TGCAGCGTTTTAGGGGCAGGGGTGTACTATGGCTACACCTTC CSVLGAGVYYGYTF